Listed below are T cell receptor beta chains from one sample, sequenced in a study of cytomegalovirus exposure and HLA in healthy donors. Profiling relied on immunoSEQ multiplex PCR, and the TCRdb table lists in-frame clones only, not all of them. The sample comprises some 150,000 clones, 82% of which are singletons, and 3% to 3.5% rests with the top ten. Source material: PBMCs. These TCRs come from a male donor in good health and CMV-seronegative. Both conserved end residues are part of each CDR3. Clone sizes are given selectively: once, few, many, or a class where the clone is expanded.

TRBV5-6 | . | CASSSWGRGSTEAFF
TRBV4-1 | . | CASSQVVTGRGIQPQHF
TRBV6-1 | . | CASSGRGGGGGEQYF
TRBV18 | . | CASSPASSYEQYF
TRBV27 | few | CASSVYRGSSYNEQFF
TRBV6-6 | . | CASSYSGGSTEAFF
TRBV29-1 | . | CSVIGQGQETQYF
TRBV5-5 | . | CASSELSSYNEQFF
TRBV4-2 | . | CASSHPQTGDTGELFF
TRBV7-9 | . | CASSFWGQGANEKLFF
TRBV21-1 | . | CASSKAPSRGTGELFF
TRBV6-5 | once | CASSYSTTVRTGELFF
TRBV7-2 | . | CASSLVGAGGGGGTEAFF
TRBV7-9 | . | CASSLKQGSSYGYTF
TRBV13 | . | CASSPRDAQGLLQHGYTF
TRBV14 | few | CASSPRQGRAPYEQYF
TRBV6-5 | . | CASSYETGVWYEQYF
TRBV19 | . | CASSPGGWNTEAFF
TRBV6-1 | few | CASSEGDRGNSPLHF
TRBV30 | . | CAWSTQGGAPSGNTIYF
TRBV5-6 | . | CASSYSIAASGSYEQYF
TRBV18 | . | CASSTDRYTEAFF
TRBV5-1 | . | CASSLRQLSDYTF
TRBV18 | . | CASSPKGTATSTDTQYF
TRBV20-1 | . | CSAATKYEQFF
TRBV4-2 | . | CASSQGTGNSPLHF
TRBV11-2 | . | CASSMWTGGARETQYF
TRBV2 | . | CASSEDRANTGELFF
TRBV18 | . | CASSSLADRNAEAFF
TRBV5-1 | . | CASSFFYSGNTIYF
TRBV6-5 | . | CASSYQAYVNTEAFF
TRBV7-3 | . | CASSLNYGEQYF
TRBV7-9 | . | CASSFFSAKNTEAFF
TRBV7-6 | . | CASNLGGVYNEQFF
TRBV5-1 | . | CASSWGAPNRGQNTGELFF
TRBV28 | . | CASNGRGHSEAFF
TRBV28 | . | CASSGSGARYNEQFF
TRBV6-1 | . | CASSENVGQYEQYF
TRBV19 | . | CASGGGYGYTF
TRBV9 | . | CASSVGGGRYEQYF
TRBV9 | . | CASSVAPSVREGLGNIQYF
TRBV4-3 | once | CASSQEGLAGVTGELFF
TRBV14 | few | CASSQDFSRVNEQFF
TRBV19 | once | CASSMSGRPGETQYF
TRBV6-1 | . | CASSLERREQYF
TRBV28 | . | CASRQTGQPNTEAFF